This T cell receptor beta chain emerged from a study of T cell repertoires in cytomegalovirus infection. Study summary: Matching HLA type and CMV infection were both indicated by public TCR beta signatures.

This CDR3 region has 12 residues. V gave up 11 bases and J gave up 11 bases; unmatched junction bases: 14. Germline CDR1 is LNHDA and CDR2 is SQIVND (reference sequence). Study conclusions and caveats: What dominated the ex vivo response were HLA-C-restricted CMV-specific TCR beta clonotypes.

One entry per CDR3 protein, called by TCRdb with MiXCR from the reads. This sample has hundreds of thousands of distinct CDR3 sequences, with roughly a third found just once. In regard to this clonotype: Its target is unknown.

The sequenced sample was PBMCs. This clonotype was obtained from a human donor in good health (CMV status not recorded). Some clones in this sample may be carry-over from other donors' samples. The gene calls are TRBV19 and TRBJ1-1; 7 positions match TRBD1. As DNA, the CDR3 is TGTGCCCGCCACAAAGGGGGCGGTCGGGCTTTCTTT. Protein product: CARHKGGGRAFF.